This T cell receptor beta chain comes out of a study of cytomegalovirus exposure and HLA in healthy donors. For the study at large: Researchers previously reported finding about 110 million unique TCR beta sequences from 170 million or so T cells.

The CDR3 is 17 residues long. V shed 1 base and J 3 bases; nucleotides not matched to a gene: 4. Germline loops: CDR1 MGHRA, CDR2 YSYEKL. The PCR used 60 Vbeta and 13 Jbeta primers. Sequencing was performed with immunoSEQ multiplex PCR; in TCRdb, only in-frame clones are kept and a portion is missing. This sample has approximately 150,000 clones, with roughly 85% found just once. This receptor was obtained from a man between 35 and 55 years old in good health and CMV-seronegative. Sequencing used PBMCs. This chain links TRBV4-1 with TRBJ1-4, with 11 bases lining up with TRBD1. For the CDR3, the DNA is TGCGCCAGCAGCCAAGGGACAGGGGGCGAGGCTAATGAAAAACTGTTTTTT. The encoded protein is CASSQGTGGEANEKLFF.